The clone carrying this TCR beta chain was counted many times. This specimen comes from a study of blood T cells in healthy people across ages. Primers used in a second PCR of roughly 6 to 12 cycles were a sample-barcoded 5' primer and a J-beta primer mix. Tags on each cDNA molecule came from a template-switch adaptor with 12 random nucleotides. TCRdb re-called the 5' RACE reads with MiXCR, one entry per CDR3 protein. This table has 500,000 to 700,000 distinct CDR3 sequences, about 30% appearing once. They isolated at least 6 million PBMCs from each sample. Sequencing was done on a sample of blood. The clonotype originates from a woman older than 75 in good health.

The CDR3 DNA follows: TGTGCCAGCAGTTTATCGCCAGTTTTCGGCGAGCAGTACTTC. This encodes CASSLSPVFGEQYF. V is TRBV27 and J is TRBJ2-7; D gene unclear. V shed 0 bases and J shed 6 bases, with 12 bases lying between them. The germline V gene encodes CDR1 MNHEY and CDR2 SMNVEV (reference sequence). This CDR3 comprises 14 residues.